A single sample gave rise to the 32 T cell receptor beta chains below, sequenced in a study of response to subunit inactivated influenza vaccine. TCRdb re-analysed the RT-PCR reads in MiXCR, keeping a single row per CDR3 protein. The sample lists some 600,000 distinct CDR3 sequences; around 15% were seen once. Sample: PBMCs from blood, taken 14 to 15 days before vaccination. The receptors were sampled from a man aged 45 to 65 who received an inactivated influenza vaccine.

This clonotype was counted between two and nine times. The V and J genes are TRBV12-3 or TRBV12-4 and TRBJ1-6, with 8 bases lining up with TRBD1. This CDR3 is 15 amino acids long. Germline trimming cut 7 bases from V and 7 bases from J; bases unmatched to any gene: 9. CDR3: CASTPRTGLNSPLHF. CDR3 nucleotide sequence: TGTGCCAGCACCCCTCGGACAGGGTTGAATTCACCCCTCCACTTT.

The rearrangement uses TRBV11-1 and TRBJ2-3; D ambiguous. V lost 3 bases and J lost 2, with 24 bases in between. The length of the CDR3 is 19 residues. Germline CDR1 is SGHAT and CDR2 is FQDESV (reference sequence). Written as DNA, the CDR3 is TGTGCCAGCAGCTTGTCTAAAATGAGCAGACTGGCGCCCACAGATACGCAGTATTTT. Protein sequence: CASSLSKMSRLAPTDTQYF. Together with reference TRBV11-1 and TRBJ2-3, the CDR3 gives the full variable domain: EAEVAQSPRYKITEKSQAVAFWCDPISGHATLYWYRQILGQGPELLVQFQDESVVDDSQLPKDRFSAERLKGVDSTLKIQPAELGDSAMYLCASSLSKMSRLAPTDTQYFGPGTRLTVL.

J is TRBJ2-5 and V is TRBV20-1; TRBD2 matches at 7 bases. The CDR3 sequence is 13 residues long. In germline, CDR1 is DFQATT, CDR2 SNEGSKA (reference sequence). V lost 3 bases and J lost 5; bases outside the gene matches: 6. DNA for the CDR3: TGCAGTGCTAGGTCGGGGGGTGGGGAGACCCAGTACTTC. Encoded protein: CSARSGGGETQYF.

Only a few counts were recorded for this clonotype. The gene calls are TRBV28 and TRBJ2-7, with D hard to call. From germline, CDR1 is MDHEN and CDR2 SYDVKM. CDR3 length equals 16 residues. With 4 bases removed from V and 0 bases from J, the gap between germline ends came to 16 bases. The chain's CDR3 is CASSSANGYLSYEQYF. In nucleotides, the CDR3 is TGTGCCAGCAGTTCCGCGAACGGATATCTCTCCTACGAGCAGTACTTC.

This clonotype was observed a few times. The gene calls are TRBV30 and TRBJ2-1; possibly TRBD1 or TRBD2 for D (5 bases each). With 4 bases removed from V and 12 bases from J, the gap between germline ends came to 22 bases. The CDR3 has 14 amino acids. Germline V lookup: CDR1 GTSNPN, CDR2 SVGIG (reference sequence). The CDR3 loop reads CAWTWLSGRASQFF. The CDR3 DNA sequence: TGTGCCTGGACATGGTTGTCAGGGCGGGCTTCGCAGTTCTTC.

The rearrangement joins TRBV28 to TRBJ2-1; 9 nucleotides match TRBD2. CDR3 length: 14 amino acids. In germline, CDR1 is MDHEN, CDR2 SYDVKM. Trimming at V came to 4 bases and at J to 8 bases, leaving 6 bases not matched to a gene. For the CDR3, the DNA is TGTGCCAGCAGTTCGAGCGGGGGGATCCATGAGCAGTTCTTC. As protein: CASSSSGGIHEQFF. Based on the CDR3 plus reference TRBV28 and TRBJ2-1, the full variable domain is DVKVTQSSRYLVKRTGEKVFLECVQDMDHENMFWYRQDPGLGLRLIYFSYDVKMKEKGDIPEGYSVSREKKERFSLILESASTNQTSMYLCASSSSGGIHEQFFGPGTRLTVL.

As DNA, the CDR3 is TGCGCCAGCAGCCCCCCGTGGGGGACAGGGGGCATGGATACGCAGTATTTT. Translating gives CASSPPWGTGGMDTQYF. The gene calls are TRBV4-1 and TRBJ2-3, with 12 bases identical to TRBD1. V was clipped by 4 bases and J by 6 bases; unmatched bases: 11. Per germline, CDR1 MGHRA and CDR2 YSYEKL. The CDR3 extends over 17 amino acids.

This clonotype was detected many times. The chain couples TRBV20-1 to TRBJ2-1, with TRBD1 matching 7 bases. The CDR3 has 16 residues. The germline V gene has CDR1 DFQATT and CDR2 SNEGSKA (reference sequence). The J segment lost 1 base and the V segment lost 1 base, leaving 7 bases of the junction unmatched. CDR3 protein: CSARALPGQSYNEQFF. The CDR3 DNA reads TGCAGTGCTAGAGCTCTACCGGGACAGTCCTACAATGAGCAGTTCTTC.

This clonotype was seen at least ten times. The chain recombines TRBV12-3 or TRBV12-4 with TRBJ2-1; D not certain. The CDR3 is 11 residues long. V gave up 7 bases and J gave up 4 bases, with 5 bases separating them. The CDR3: CASNNYNEQFF. CDR3 nucleotides: TGTGCCAGCAACAATTACAATGAGCAGTTCTTC.

This clonotype was seen repeatedly, ten times or more. V is TRBV7-8 and J is TRBJ2-7; 11 positions match TRBD2. V shed 1 base, J shed 5 bases, and the junction held 4 bases outside the gene matches. The CDR3 contains 15 residues. Looked up from germline, CDR1 is SGHVS and CDR2 is FQNEAQ. CDR3 DNA sequence: TGTGCCAGCAGCTTAGTGACTAGCGGGGCTCACGAGCAGTACTTC. Translating gives CASSLVTSGAHEQYF.

This clonotype was counted between two and nine times. The gene calls are TRBV12-5 and TRBJ2-1; TRBD2 matches at 7 bases. This CDR3 has 14 residues. The ends lost 1 base at V and 3 bases at J; junction bases unmatched: 0. Looked up from germline, CDR1 is LGHNT and CDR2 is FRNRAP. CDR3 sequence (DNA): TGTGCTAGTGGTTTGGGCGGGAGCTACAATGAGCAGTTCTTC. Amino acid sequence: CASGLGGSYNEQFF.

The sample holds many counts of this clonotype. The DNA of the CDR3 is TGTGCCAGCGAACATAATGAAAAACTGTTTTTT. Its translation: CASEHNEKLFF. V usage is TRBV6-1 and J usage is TRBJ1-4, with D unclear. Germline CDR1 MNHNS, CDR2 SASEGT. This CDR3 region has 11 residues. Trimming removed 8 bases at V and 4 bases at J, with 5 bases between.

This clonotype was found a few times. The chain links TRBV15 to TRBJ2-5; perhaps D is TRBD1 or TRBD2 (5 bases each). In germline, CDR1 is LNHNV, CDR2 YYDKDF (reference sequence). Trimming left V 3 bases short and J 3 bases short, with 17 bases between. This CDR3 contains 16 residues. The CDR3 DNA is TGTGCCACCAGCAGTCTATCTCGGGACGGTAAAGAGACCCAGTACTTC. This gives the protein CATSSLSRDGKETQYF.

The chain joins TRBV7-2 to TRBJ2-2; the D gene is possibly TRBD2 (5 bases). The CDR3 contains 17 residues. Trimming took 4 bases from V and 5 from J, leaving 20 bases between them. CDR1 is SGHTA and CDR2 is FQGNSA in the germline V gene. CDR3 region: CASSSALRAGLTGELFF. The CDR3 nucleotides read TGTGCCAGCAGCTCCGCTTTACGGGCGGGCCTTACCGGGGAGCTGTTTTTT.

This clonotype turned up a few times. The chain recombines TRBV28 with TRBJ2-5, with 9 bases aligning to TRBD2. The CDR3 covers 14 residues. Losses at the gene ends were 8 bases for V and 4 bases for J; bases not matched to a gene: 8. CDR1 and CDR2 from the germline V gene are MDHEN and SYDVKM. The DNA for the CDR3 is TGTGCCAGCGGCGGGCGGGGGGGCGGAGAGACCCAGTACTTC. The encoded protein is CASGGRGGGETQYF.

The chain is built from TRBV28 and TRBJ2-5; D is ambiguous. CDR1 MDHEN and CDR2 SYDVKM come from the germline V gene. The CDR3 covers 16 residues. V was trimmed by 3 bases and J by 1 base, leaving 15 bases between them. As DNA, the CDR3 is TGTGCCAGCAGTTTGGTTTCTGTTTTCGGCCAAGAGACCCAGTACTTC. It specifies CASSLVSVFGQETQYF.

This clonotype was seen more than once but under ten times. This chain uses TRBV5-1 with TRBJ2-7; 10 bases agree with TRBD1. The CDR3 covers 19 residues. Unmatched junction bases numbered 16, after V lost 4 bases and J lost 0 bases. Germline-derived CDR1 and CDR2 are SGHRS and YFSETQ. The CDR3 coding sequence is TGCGCCAGCAGCCGCGTCCCGGGACAGGGGAAGGGGAGCTCCTACGAGCAGTACTTC. Protein sequence: CASSRVPGQGKGSSYEQYF.

The gene calls are TRBV4-1 and TRBJ2-3, with D maybe TRBD2 (7 bases). Germline CDR1 MGHRA, CDR2 YSYEKL. The V end lost 6 bases, the J end lost 4 bases, and 17 bases lay between the germline ends. This CDR3 is 15 amino acids long. The CDR3 sequence is CASSKGGGLADTQYF. In nucleotides, the CDR3 is TGCGCCAGCAGTAAAGGGGGGGGGTTAGCAGATACGCAGTATTTT.

This clonotype was observed many times. The V gene is TRBV12-3 or TRBV12-4, the J gene TRBJ1-5; D is undetermined. The CDR3 spans 13 residues. With 1 base removed from V and 0 bases from J, the gap between germline ends came to 1 base. The CDR3 reads CASSLVSNQPQHF. DNA for the CDR3: TGTGCCAGCAGTTTAGTTAGCAATCAGCCCCAGCATTTT.

This clonotype was observed a few times. The gene calls are TRBV12-5 and TRBJ2-4, with 12 bases that match TRBD1. Per the germline V gene, CDR1 is LGHNT and CDR2 is FRNRAP. This CDR3 has 14 amino acids. The trim removed 6 bases at V and 9 bases at J, leaving 6 bases unmatched. CDR3 residues: CASGPGQGAVIQYF. The CDR3 region has the DNA TGTGCTAGTGGCCCGGGACAGGGGGCTGTCATTCAGTACTTC.

The rearrangement joins TRBV20-1 to TRBJ2-7; TRBD1 or TRBD2 may be the D gene (5 bases each). The CDR3 length is 17 residues. CDR1 is DFQATT and CDR2 is SNEGSKA in the germline V gene (reference sequence). V shed 0 bases and J shed 0 bases, with 18 bases lying between them. CDR3 DNA sequence: TGCAGTGCTAGAGACCTACTCCGGACCGGGACCTCCTACGAGCAGTACTTC. Protein sequence: CSARDLLRTGTSYEQYF.

This clonotype occurred a few times. The gene calls are TRBV11-2 and TRBJ2-1; no clear D gene. The V end lost 3 bases, the J end lost 3 bases, and 12 bases lay between the germline ends. CDR1 and CDR2 (germline): SGHAT, FQNNGV. The CDR3 is made up of 15 amino acids. For the CDR3, the DNA is TGTGCCAGCAGCTTGAGTCGTGTCCGCTACAATGAGCAGTTCTTC. Encoded protein: CASSLSRVRYNEQFF.

Many counts were recorded for this clonotype. The chain carries TRBV30 and TRBJ1-1, with TRBD1 identical over 8 bases. There are 17 residues in the CDR3. V trimming: 7 bases; J trimming: 0 bases; junction bases outside the gene matches: 16. Germline V gives CDR1 GTSNPN, CDR2 SVGIG (reference sequence). The CDR3 spells CASQRWTQGGLNTEAFF. As DNA, the CDR3 is TGTGCCTCCCAAAGGTGGACACAGGGGGGTCTGAACACTGAAGCTTTCTTT.

This clonotype was detected many times. The CDR3 region is CAISESTGADSPLHF. The DNA for the CDR3 is TGTGCCATCAGTGAGTCTACGGGGGCGGATTCACCCCTCCACTTT. The chain carries TRBV10-3 and TRBJ1-6; D is perhaps TRBD1 (6 bases). The ends were cut back, 0 bases at V and 8 bases at J, with 11 bases in the middle. CDR3 length: 15 residues. From germline, CDR1 is ENHRY and CDR2 SYGVKD.

The V gene is TRBV2, the J gene TRBJ2-1, with D uncertain. Deletions cut 7 bases from V and 7 bases from J, with 11 bases between. CDR3 size: 12 residues. Per the germline V gene, CDR1 is SNHLY and CDR2 is FYNNEI. The CDR3 loop reads CASKTLGNEQFF. In DNA form, the CDR3 reads TGTGCCAGCAAAACATTGGGGAATGAGCAGTTCTTC.

Only a few counts were recorded for this clonotype. The J gene is TRBJ2-1, the V gene TRBV6-2 or TRBV6-3; D may be TRBD2 (6 bases). In germline, CDR1 is MNHEY, CDR2 SVGEGT. CDR3 size: 14 residues. Trimming pared 7 bases from V and 6 bases from J, leaving 16 bases between. The CDR3 DNA follows: TGTGCCAGCACCCCCCAGAGCGGGCCCAATGAGCAGTTCTTC. It translates to CASTPQSGPNEQFF.

The sample holds a few counts of this clonotype. This chain joins TRBV6-1 and TRBJ2-5; 10 bases map to TRBD1. The CDR3 is made up of 16 amino acids. Germline CDR1 is MNHNS and CDR2 is SASEGT. The J segment lost 5 bases and the V segment lost 6 bases, leaving 12 bases of the junction unmatched. The DNA of the CDR3 is TGTGCCAGCAGAACTACGGGACAGGGGTATGGGGAGACCCAGTACTTC. It codes for CASRTTGQGYGETQYF.

The rearrangement joins TRBV6-1 to TRBJ1-1; D unclear. The CDR3 loop spans 14 amino acids. Germline V gene data show CDR1 as MNHNS and CDR2 as SASEGT. Trimming cost V 6 bases and J 4 bases, with 15 bases left between them. The CDR3, as DNA: TGTGCCAGCAGCCGACAAGGTCGGGGCACTGAAGCTTTCTTT. It translates to CASSRQGRGTEAFF.

This clonotype was counted between two and nine times. V usage is TRBV20-1 and J usage is TRBJ2-5, with D maybe TRBD2 (6 bases). The CDR3 is 12 amino acids. V was shortened by 8 bases and J by 5 bases, with 15 bases between the two germline ends. Germline V gene sequence: CDR1 DFQATT, CDR2 SNEGSKA (reference sequence). This chain's CDR3 is CSQTAGIETQYF. In DNA form, the CDR3 reads TGCAGTCAAACTGCGGGGATCGAGACCCAGTACTTC.

The J gene is TRBJ2-1, the V gene TRBV20-1; 10 bases map to TRBD1. The CDR3 covers 16 residues. Trimming cost V 4 bases and J 5 bases; bases outside gene matches: 11. Germline V lookup: CDR1 DFQATT, CDR2 SNEGSKA (reference sequence). The CDR3 bases are TGCAGTGCTACTCCCATTACCGGGACAGGGGACAATGAGCAGTTCTTC. Its translation: CSATPITGTGDNEQFF.

This clonotype was observed a few times. J is TRBJ1-4 and V is TRBV5-1; no clear D. CDR1 and CDR2 from the germline V gene are SGHRS and YFSETQ. The CDR3 runs 15 residues. Trimming left V 0 bases short and J 8 bases short, with 14 bases between. CDR3 protein: CASSLGGTSREKLFF. The CDR3 DNA sequence: TGCGCCAGCAGCTTGGGAGGAACGTCTCGAGAAAAACTGTTTTTT.

V gene TRBV4-2 combines with J gene TRBJ2-1; the D gene is possibly TRBD1 (9 bases). This CDR3 region has 16 residues. In germline, CDR1 is LGHNA, CDR2 YNFKEQ. The germline V and J ends were trimmed by 2 bases and 6 bases, with 17 bases remaining between them. The CDR3 protein is CASSQKTGGTSNEQFF. Written as DNA, the CDR3 is TGTGCCAGCAGCCAAAAGACAGGGGGGACTAGCAATGAGCAGTTCTTC.